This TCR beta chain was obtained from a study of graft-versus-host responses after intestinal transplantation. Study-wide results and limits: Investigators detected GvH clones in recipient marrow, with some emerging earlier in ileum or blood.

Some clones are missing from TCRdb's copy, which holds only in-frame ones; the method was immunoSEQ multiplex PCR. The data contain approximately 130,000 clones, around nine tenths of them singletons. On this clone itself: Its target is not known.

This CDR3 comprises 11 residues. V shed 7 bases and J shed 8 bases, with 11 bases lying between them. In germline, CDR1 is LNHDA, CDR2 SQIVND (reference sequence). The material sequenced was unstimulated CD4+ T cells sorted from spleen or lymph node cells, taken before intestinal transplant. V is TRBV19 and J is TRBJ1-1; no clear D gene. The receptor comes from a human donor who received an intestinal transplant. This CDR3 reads CASNHRKEAFF. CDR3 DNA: TGTGCCAGTAATCATAGAAAAGAAGCTTTCTTT.